Sequencing of this T cell receptor (beta chain) was carried out in a study of shared clonotypes between healthy human individuals (dated by TCRdb to 2019 to 2021). Regarding the study in general: Three men and a couple of women, aged 18 to 49 years, made up the cohort. Per donor, three plates each were used for CD4 naive and CD4 memory, two for CD8 naive, and one for CD8 memory. To estimate repertoire size and how much clonotypes are shared between individuals, the study performed deep sequencing of blood TCR repertoires from roughly five healthy adults. To increase sequencing depth and limit assay-specific biases, TCR repertoire library preparation and sequencing were carried out by different laboratories using diverse techniques. Between about 0.85 and 8.9 billion PBMCs per donor were obtained by leukapheresis.

TCR CDR3 regions were amplified from genomic DNA by multiplex PCR using the deep immunoSEQ assay. Extracted genomic DNA from each cell subset was spread evenly across all wells of several immunoSEQ 96-well plates, with each plate serving as a replicate. For sorted subsets, around 200 ng genomic DNA, equal to tens of thousands of T cell genomes, was loaded into each replicate PCR. The purified libraries were quantified using a Qubit 3.0 fluorometer, sized with a Bioanalyzer 2100, and then quantified again using the KAPA Library Quantification kit. Every immunoSEQ 96-well plate was sequenced on a dedicated single-read 150-cycle Illumina NextSeq 550 flow cell. The source study handled its data this way. Because the immunoSEQ output included only junctional sequences and no quality scores, the filtering could not be the same as the filtering used for full-length reads. Sequences were annotated with PyIR, a Python wrapper for IgBLAST v1.9, and V/J genes and CDR3 were assigned using IMGT germline references. Reads were filtered out if the reads had weak V/J assignments (E-value above 1e-6), no CDR3, stop codons, out-of-frame junctions, or ambiguous translated residues. V3J clonotypes were defined by identical inferred V gene, J gene, and CDR3 amino acid sequence. The percentage overlap between two repertoires was calculated by dividing the number of shared unique clonotypes by the size of the smaller repertoire. RTK rarefaction, the Chao1 estimator, and Recon v2.1 estimates of unobserved clonotypes were used to assess repertoire richness. Generation probabilities for all TCRbeta clonotypes obtained by the gDNA method from a handful of donors were computed using OLGA. Sourced from immuneACCESS, this table was stored by TCRdb with only in-frame sequences that have V and J called. A share of the clones is absent; for the studies checked, an unresolved V gene accounts for under half, and the remainder has no known explanation. That table is the source of V, J and clone size, and D and trimming were worked out from the DNA. This sample holds 2 million or so clones; over 85% were observed only once. Of the sample, about 1.1% is held by the ten largest clones.

The CDR3, cysteine through phenylalanine, is 19 amino acids long. Only CDR3 DNA is held: 57 bases, read in frame from base 1. V gives up 4 bases and J gives up 5 bases, and the segment between their germline ends measures 26 bases. The germline V gene sets CDR1 to MDHEN and CDR2 to SYDVKM. The full study reports these points: Because the study included only a small number of donors, the genetic and exposure-history diversity represented was limited. Naive subsets generally had larger estimated clonotype richness than memory subsets did. Across a handful of donors, approximately 5% of naive CD4, more than 3% of naive CD8, approximately 2.5% of memory CD4, and 0.4% to 0.45% of memory CD8 clonotypes were shared. Incomplete sequencing was indicated by rarefaction of sorted-subset datasets, despite the large sequencing depth. Sampling was restricted to blood, and TCR repertoires in tissues likely differ from the TCR repertoires found in blood. Pairwise subsampling led to the expectation that sequencing depth would affect the degree of clonotype sharing among donors. Higher generation probabilities were observed for clonotypes shared by all four sorted-subset donors than for non-shared clonotypes.

For the CD8 naive samples, CD45RO-negative cells were positively selected for CCR7, yielding a CD45RA+CCR7+ population from which TemRA cells were excluded. Healthy HIV-negative adults with no recently reported acute infections or vaccinations were included as donors. Every donor was a Caucasian adult residing in Nashville, Tennessee, USA. Blood was collected by leukapheresis, and PBMCs were isolated by Ficoll-Histopaque density gradient centrifugation and then cryopreserved in liquid nitrogen vapor phase. Analytical flow cytometry was used to check the purity and quantity of every magnetically sorted T cell population. From each sorted fraction, genomic DNA was isolated and quantified by UV absorbance on a Nanodrop 2000c. A note on this clone: The specificity of this receptor is unknown. No quality values exist for individual bases; no much larger clone is one base distant.

The sequenced sample was naive CD8+ T cells sorted from blood. Sample cell subset or site, as interpreted from the label and publication: CD45RA+CCR7+. This receptor was identified in a man aged 18 to 29 in good health. The chain joins TRBV28 to TRBJ2-2, with the D assignment possibly TRBD1 or TRBD2, given 5 matching bases for each. The DNA sequence is TGTGCCAGCAGTTCGGTGCGGTTGGGACCGGAGGAAAGGACCGGGGAGCTGTTTTTT. Its amino acids are CASSSVRLGPEERTGELFF.